The clone carrying this T cell receptor (beta chain) was seen a few times. Its antigen is undetermined. This sample is drawn from a study of T cells in Graves' hyperthyroidism and ophthalmopathy. Overall study findings and caveats: Prediction of ophthalmopathy progression came a median around 6.1 months pre-onset.

There were TCR beta CDR3 regions amplified from RNA transcripts. HTBI primers were employed in a first-round RT-PCR of the TCR CDR3. One entry per CDR3 protein, called by TCRdb with MiXCR from the multiplex PCR reads. Of a few hundred thousand distinct CDR3 sequences in the sample, roughly 15% are singletons; the top ten hold approximately 5.8%. The CDR3 extends over 17 amino acids. Germline V CDR1 and CDR2: LNHNV, YYDKDF (reference sequence). J lost 5 bases, V lost 1 base, and 12 bases had no gene match. The rearrangement joins TRBV15 to TRBJ2-5; 8 bases map to TRBD2. The source is a woman under 30 with Graves' hyperthyroidism. The sequencing sample was made of blood. The CDR3 nucleotides read TGTGCCACCAGCAGAGGGCTTGCGGGAGGCCCAGGGGAGACCCAGTACTTC. Translation gives CATSRGLAGGPGETQYF.